This T cell receptor (beta chain) is from a study of radiotherapy plus CTLA-4 blockade in lung cancer. On the study more broadly: Objective responses arose in approximately 19% of patients, and 25% to 35% experienced disease control. General study points: An expansion of tumor-derived TCR clones occurred in blood after radiotherapy plus ipilimumab.

The CDR3 totals 18 residues. CDR1 is SGHTS, CDR2 YDEGEE, per germline. V was cut by 0 bases and J by 0 bases, with 17 bases left in between. Clones were sequenced by immunoSEQ multiplex PCR, and TCRdb holds only the in-frame ones, with some missing. Of approximately 85,000 clones in the sample, about 90% were seen once. About this clone itself: The antigen remains unidentified.

Participants had chemo-refractory metastatic non-small-cell lung cancer and were treated with focal radiation plus ipilimumab CTLA-4 blockade. The sequencing used peripheral blood, collected from a patient treated with radiotherapy plus ipilimumab. The TCR sequence derives from a human donor with non-small cell lung cancer who had a partial response to radiotherapy plus ipilimumab. The chain employs TRBV5-8 and TRBJ2-3; D unresolved. The CDR3 loop is CASSLADNLPSSTDTQYF. The CDR3 DNA reads as TGTGCCAGCAGCTTGGCCGACAACCTCCCCTCTAGCACAGATACGCAGTATTTT.